A selection of T cell receptor beta chains follows, all from one sample in a study of blood T cell repertoires in COVID-19. Some clones are missing from TCRdb's copy, which holds only in-frame ones; the method was immunoSEQ multiplex PCR. Here the sample spans 16,000 or so clones, around nine tenths being singletons. The sequenced sample consisted of peripheral blood. The origin of the receptors is a human donor in a cohort sampled during active COVID-19. Each CDR3 is given with its conserved first and last residue.

V gene: TRBV28
J gene: TRBJ2-7
CDR3 protein: CASSLLAGQNYYEQYF

V gene: TRBV19
J gene: TRBJ2-5
CDR3 protein: CASSQRAAFLGETQYF

V gene: TRBV12-3/TRBV12-4
J gene: TRBJ1-6
CDR3 protein: CASSSRDRVLHF

V gene: TRBV28
J gene: TRBJ1-5
CDR3 protein: CASSLTGALSNQPQHF

V gene: TRBV18
J gene: TRBJ1-1
CDR3 protein: CASSTGQGNTEAFF

V gene: TRBV5-5
J gene: TRBJ1-5
CDR3 protein: CASSKGQPQSAQHF

V gene: TRBV4-3
J gene: TRBJ2-5
CDR3 protein: CASSQDLAGGRTQYF

V gene: TRBV18
J gene: TRBJ2-5
CDR3 protein: CASTIEVWSETQYF

V gene: TRBV28
J gene: TRBJ2-4
CDR3 protein: CASSDRAGENIQYF

V gene: TRBV18
J gene: TRBJ1-3
CDR3 protein: CASSPSGGSGNTIYF

V gene: TRBV18
J gene: TRBJ1-2
CDR3 protein: CASSPEEYGYTF

V gene: TRBV6-1
J gene: TRBJ2-1
CDR3 protein: CASSEARRGEVDEQFF

V gene: TRBV28
J gene: TRBJ2-4
CDR3 protein: CASSQGGTGTGVQYF

V gene: TRBV4-1
J gene: TRBJ1-5
CDR3 protein: CASSQDGQGGEPQHF

V gene: TRBV6-5
J gene: TRBJ2-7
CDR3 protein: CASSYKAQGAYEQYF

V gene: TRBV19
J gene: TRBJ1-3
CDR3 protein: CASSATTLGNTIYF

V gene: TRBV21-1
J gene: TRBJ1-1
CDR3 protein: CASSKDPRRATLLTEAFF

V gene: TRBV12-3/TRBV12-4
J gene: TRBJ1-2
CDR3 protein: CASSLTGNYGYTF

V gene: TRBV6-5
J gene: TRBJ1-1
CDR3 protein: CASSYTQGRNTEAFF

V gene: TRBV3-1/TRBV3-2
J gene: TRBJ2-5
CDR3 protein: CASSHLKTQYF

V gene: TRBV15
J gene: TRBJ2-4
CDR3 protein: CATSRVAAGKNIQYF

V gene: TRBV7-2
J gene: TRBJ2-7
CDR3 protein: CASSQKSGGRYEQYF

V gene: TRBV19
J gene: TRBJ2-2
CDR3 protein: CASSIPPLELAGGRRTGELFF

V gene: TRBV6-6
J gene: TRBJ2-3
CDR3 protein: CASRRDLYTDTQYF

V gene: TRBV14
J gene: TRBJ1-4
CDR3 protein: CASSQDWARGREKLFF

V gene: TRBV18
J gene: TRBJ1-4
CDR3 protein: CASSPSLDRFEKLFF

V gene: TRBV7-9
J gene: TRBJ2-1
CDR3 protein: CASSLSIGVNEQFF

V gene: TRBV11-3
J gene: TRBJ2-7
CDR3 protein: CASSLGDSGEQYF

V gene: TRBV19
J gene: TRBJ2-2
CDR3 protein: CASLLAGRPTGELFF

V gene: TRBV18
J gene: TRBJ1-5
CDR3 protein: CASSPLGGGSNQPQHF

V gene: TRBV27
J gene: TRBJ2-7
CDR3 protein: CASSGPGRARDEQYF

V gene: TRBV15
J gene: TRBJ1-2
CDR3 protein: CATSDRDIANYGYTF

V gene: TRBV6-5
J gene: TRBJ2-3
CDR3 protein: CASRKESTDTQYF

V gene: TRBV5-1
J gene: TRBJ2-1
CDR3 protein: CASNKNRQGSYNEQFF

V gene: TRBV12-2
J gene: TRBJ1-6
CDR3 protein: CASRLGGPGQIPPNSPLHF

V gene: TRBV4-1
J gene: TRBJ2-7
CDR3 protein: CASSRPGPGYEQYF

V gene: TRBV5-1
J gene: TRBJ2-1
CDR3 protein: CASSFTTGTGGDEQFF

V gene: TRBV6-6
J gene: TRBJ2-7
CDR3 protein: CASSDRGRALEQYF

V gene: TRBV18
J gene: TRBJ1-3
CDR3 protein: CASSPWTGSSGNTIYF

V gene: TRBV7-6
J gene: TRBJ2-2
CDR3 protein: CASSSGTVNTGELFF

V gene: TRBV5-4
J gene: TRBJ2-5
CDR3 protein: CASSEISGGALETQYF

V gene: TRBV6-5
J gene: TRBJ1-2
CDR3 protein: CASSPGTGSPWGYTF

V gene: TRBV9
J gene: TRBJ1-1
CDR3 protein: CASSVGVDRPVNTEAFF

V gene: TRBV18
J gene: TRBJ1-6
CDR3 protein: CASSPAGATPPLHF

V gene: TRBV9
J gene: TRBJ1-4
CDR3 protein: CASSPRQGLTNEKLFF

V gene: TRBV24-1
J gene: TRBJ2-5
CDR3 protein: CATSDLATSGDDHPETQYF

V gene: TRBV5-5
J gene: TRBJ1-2
CDR3 protein: CASSVSTPGQGSGYTF

V gene: TRBV9
J gene: TRBJ1-1
CDR3 protein: CASSVDTGMNTEAFF

V gene: TRBV5-1
J gene: TRBJ2-1
CDR3 protein: CASSLLGGEAYNEQFF

V gene: TRBV6-5
J gene: TRBJ2-7
CDR3 protein: CASSRGTEQYF

V gene: TRBV9
J gene: TRBJ2-2
CDR3 protein: CASSSQRLRINTGELFF

V gene: TRBV3-1/TRBV3-2
J gene: TRBJ1-2
CDR3 protein: CASSFEGGPDTF

V gene: TRBV7-2
J gene: TRBJ2-5
CDR3 protein: CASSLGGGGMETQYF